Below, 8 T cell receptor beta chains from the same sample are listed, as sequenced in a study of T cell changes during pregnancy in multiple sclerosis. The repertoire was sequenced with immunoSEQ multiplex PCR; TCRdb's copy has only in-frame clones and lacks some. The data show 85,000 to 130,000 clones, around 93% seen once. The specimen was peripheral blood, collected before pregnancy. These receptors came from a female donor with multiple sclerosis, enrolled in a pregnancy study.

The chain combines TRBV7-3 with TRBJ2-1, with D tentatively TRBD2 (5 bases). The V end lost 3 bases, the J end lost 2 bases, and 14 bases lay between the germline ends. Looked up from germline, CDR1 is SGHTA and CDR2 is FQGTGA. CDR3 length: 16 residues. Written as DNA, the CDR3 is TGTGCCAGCAGCTTTTTGGCGGGCCAAACCTACAATGAGCAGTTCTTC. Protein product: CASSFLAGQTYNEQFF. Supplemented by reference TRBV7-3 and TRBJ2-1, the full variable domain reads GAGVSQTPSNKVTEKGKYVELRCDPISGHTALYWYRQSLGQGPEFLIYFQGTGAADDSGLPNDRFFAVRPEGSVSTLKIQRTERGDSAVYLCASSFLAGQTYNEQFFGPGTRLTVL.

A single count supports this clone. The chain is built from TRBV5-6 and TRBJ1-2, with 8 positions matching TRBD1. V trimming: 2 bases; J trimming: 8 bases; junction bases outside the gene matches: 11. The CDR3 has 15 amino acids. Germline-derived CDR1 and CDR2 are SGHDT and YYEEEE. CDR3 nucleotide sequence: TGTGCCAGCAGCTTTTCAGAGACAGGGGTCGACGGCTACACCTTC. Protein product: CASSFSETGVDGYTF.

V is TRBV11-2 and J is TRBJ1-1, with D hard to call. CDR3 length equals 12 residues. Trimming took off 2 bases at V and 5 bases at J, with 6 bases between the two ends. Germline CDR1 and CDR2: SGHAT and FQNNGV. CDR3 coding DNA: TGTGCCAGCAGCTTATTGAGAACTGAAGCTTTCTTT. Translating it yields CASSLLRTEAFF.

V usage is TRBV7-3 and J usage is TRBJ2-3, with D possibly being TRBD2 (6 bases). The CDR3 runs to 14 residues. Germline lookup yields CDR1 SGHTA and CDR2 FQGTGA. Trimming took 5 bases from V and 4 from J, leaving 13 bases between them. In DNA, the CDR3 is TGTGCCAGCAGCCCGCGGGGTCGGGCAGATACGCAGTATTTT. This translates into CASSPRGRADTQYF.

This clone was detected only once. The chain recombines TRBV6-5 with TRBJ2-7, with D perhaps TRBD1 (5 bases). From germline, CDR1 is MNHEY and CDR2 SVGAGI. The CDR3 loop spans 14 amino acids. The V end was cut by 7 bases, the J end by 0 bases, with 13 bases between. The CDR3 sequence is CASIPGIPSYEQYF. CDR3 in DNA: TGTGCCAGCATCCCAGGGATACCCTCCTACGAGCAGTACTTC.

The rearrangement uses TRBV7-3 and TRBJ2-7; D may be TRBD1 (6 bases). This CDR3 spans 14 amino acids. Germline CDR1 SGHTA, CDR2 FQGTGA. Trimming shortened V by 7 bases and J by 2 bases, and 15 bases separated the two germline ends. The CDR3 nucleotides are TGTGCCAGCAACCAACAGGGACCCACCTACGAGCAGTACTTC. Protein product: CASNQQGPTYEQYF. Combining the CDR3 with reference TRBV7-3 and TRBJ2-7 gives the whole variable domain GAGVSQTPSNKVTEKGKYVELRCDPISGHTALYWYRQSLGQGPEFLIYFQGTGAADDSGLPNDRFFAVRPEGSVSTLKIQRTERGDSAVYLCASNQQGPTYEQYFGPGTRLTVT.

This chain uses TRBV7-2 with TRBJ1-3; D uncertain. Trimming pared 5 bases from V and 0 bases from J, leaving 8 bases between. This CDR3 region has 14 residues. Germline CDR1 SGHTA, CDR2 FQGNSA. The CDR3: CASSPRGSGNTIYF. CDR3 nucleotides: TGTGCCAGCAGCCCCCGAGGCTCTGGAAACACCATATATTTT.

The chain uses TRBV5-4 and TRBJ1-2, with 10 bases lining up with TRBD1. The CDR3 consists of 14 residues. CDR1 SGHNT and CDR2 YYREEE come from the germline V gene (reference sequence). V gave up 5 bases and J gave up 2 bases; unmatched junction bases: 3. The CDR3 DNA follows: TGTGCCAGCAGAGAGACAGGGGGCAACTATGGCTACACCTTC. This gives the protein CASRETGGNYGYTF.